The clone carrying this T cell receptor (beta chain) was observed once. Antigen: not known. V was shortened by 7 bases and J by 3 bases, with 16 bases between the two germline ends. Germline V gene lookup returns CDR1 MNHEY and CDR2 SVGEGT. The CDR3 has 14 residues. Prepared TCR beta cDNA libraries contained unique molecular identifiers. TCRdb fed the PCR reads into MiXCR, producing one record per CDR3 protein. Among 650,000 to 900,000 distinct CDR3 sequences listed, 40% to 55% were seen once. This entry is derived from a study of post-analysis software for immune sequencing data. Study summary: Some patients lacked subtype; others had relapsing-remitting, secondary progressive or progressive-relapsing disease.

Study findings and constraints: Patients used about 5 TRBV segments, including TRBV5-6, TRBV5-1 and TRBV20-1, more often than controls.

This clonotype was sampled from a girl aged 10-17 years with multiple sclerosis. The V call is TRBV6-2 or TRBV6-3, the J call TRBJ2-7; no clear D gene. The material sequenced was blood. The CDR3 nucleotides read TGTGCCAGCAATACCGACCGATCCTACTACGAGCAGTACTTC. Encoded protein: CASNTDRSYYEQYF.